A single sample is the source of the 30 T cell receptor beta chains below, sequenced in a study of T cell clonality in common variable immunodeficiency. Data came from immunoSEQ multiplex PCR; TCRdb stores just in-frame clones and leaves some out. Sampling found 42,000 or so clones, none seen once. Sequencing was carried out using peripheral blood mononuclear cells. These receptors originate from a person aged 18 to 75 in good health.

Many counts were recorded for this clone. The sequence runs out 3 residues before the end of the CDR3; the remainder is reconstructed from the germline J gene. The chain couples TRBV19 to TRBJ1-2, with 8 positions matching TRBD1. The CDR3 loop spans 14 amino acids. Germline CDR1 reads LNHDA; CDR2 reads SQIVND (reference sequence). J lost 7 bases, V lost 5 bases, and 9 bases had no gene match. The CDR3 bases that were read are TGTGCCAGTAGTCCGGACAGGGAGGAGACTGGC. Encoded protein: CASSPDREETG. The entire CDR3 sequence reads CASSPDREETGYTF.

This clone was detected ten times or more. The read terminates 3 residues ahead of where the CDR3 ends, so the germline J gene completes it. V is TRBV6-1 and J is TRBJ2-3, with D perhaps TRBD1 (6 bases). V was trimmed by 1 base and J by 8 bases, leaving 16 bases between them. The CDR3 loop spans 15 amino acids. Germline CDR1 is MNHNS and CDR2 is SASEGT. Partial CDR3 DNA: TGTGCCAGCAGTGAAGACTGGCAGGGGAAGGCTACG. This encodes CASSEDWQGKAT. In full, the CDR3 is CASSEDWQGKATQYF.

This clone appeared many times. The read is 3 residues too short to cover the CDR3 end, so that end is filled in from the germline J gene. The chain employs TRBV12-3 or TRBV12-4 and TRBJ1-3; 8 bases match TRBD1. This CDR3 has 16 amino acids. Germline trimming cut 6 bases from V and 1 base from J; bases unmatched to any gene: 8. CDR3 bases read: TGTGCCAGCAGCCGTCGTACAGGGGGTTCTGGAAACACC. This gives the protein CASSRRTGGSGNT. The whole CDR3 reads CASSRRTGGSGNTIYF.

This clone was detected many times. Coverage ceases 3 residues before the CDR3 finishes, and the germline J gene fills in the end. The rearrangement joins TRBV7-8 to TRBJ2-7; TRBD2 matches at 11 bases. The CDR3 runs to 15 residues. Germline V gene data show CDR1 as SGHVS and CDR2 as FQNEAQ. V trimming: 5 bases; J trimming: 3 bases; junction bases outside the gene matches: 6. The CDR3 sequence: CASSPYGTSGYEQYF. Partial CDR3 DNA: TGTGCCAGCAGCCCATACGGGACTAGCGGCTACGAG.

This CDR3 reads CASSLGHQGTANTEAFF. Partial CDR3 DNA: TGTGCCAGCAGCTTAGGACACCAAGGGACAGCGAACACTGAA. The chain has TRBV7-3 and TRBJ1-1; 7 bases fit TRBD1. The CDR3 extends 3 residues past the end of the read, so its final part is completed from the germline J gene. This CDR3 is built from 17 residues. In germline, CDR1 is SGHTA, CDR2 FQGTGA. Losses at the gene ends were 2 bases for V and 1 base for J; bases not matched to a gene: 10.

This clone has ten or more counts. The read gets to within 3 residues of the CDR3 end, and the germline J gene fills in the rest. The chain uses TRBV5-1 and TRBJ2-4; 13 bases line up with TRBD2. With V trimmed by 2 bases and J by 9 bases, 8 bases remained unmatched. The CDR3 has 16 residues. Germline values: CDR1 SGHRS, CDR2 YFSETQ. Here the CDR3 reads CASSLGTSGVFGIQYF. CDR3 bases read: TGCGCCAGCAGCTTAGGGACTAGCGGGGTTTTTGGCATT.

This clone appeared many times. With the read ending 3 residues before the CDR3 end, the germline J gene is used to fill in that end. The rearrangement joins TRBV5-6 to TRBJ2-7; no reliable D call. V lost 0 bases and J 3 bases, leaving 10 bases between the germline ends. The CDR3 is made up of 14 amino acids. Per the germline V gene, CDR1 is SGHDT and CDR2 is YYEEEE. The CDR3 bases that were read are TGTGCCAGCAGCTTGGACAGAGTCGGCTACGAG. Translation gives CASSLDRVGYE. The complete CDR3 reads CASSLDRVGYEQYF.

Comment on this clone: The read is 3 residues too short to cover the CDR3 end, so that end is filled in from the germline J gene. J is TRBJ2-3 and V is TRBV20-1; 8 nucleotides align to TRBD2. Germline lookup yields CDR1 DFQATT and CDR2 SNEGSKA (reference sequence). The length of the CDR3 is 16 residues. The V and J ends lost 1 base and 5 bases, in that order; junction bases with no gene match: 11. This chain's CDR3 is CSARGEEREYRDTQYF. The DNA read from the CDR3 is TGCAGTGCTAGAGGGGAAGAGCGGGAGTATAGAGATACG.

This clone was counted only a few times. The missing CDR3 end, 3 residues past where the read stops, is filled in from the germline J gene. The chain is built from TRBV6-9 and TRBJ1-2, with 7 bases aligning to TRBD1. This CDR3 is 16 amino acids long. Germline CDR1 MNHGY, CDR2 SVAAGI. This CDR3 is CASSSPRGTESYDYTF. CDR3 DNA (partial): TGTGCCAGCAGTTCCCCGAGGGGGACAGAATCCTACGAC.

There are many counts of this clone. Read sequence stops 3 residues before the CDR3 end, and the germline J gene provides the missing end. The chain is built from TRBV29-1 and TRBJ1-1; possible D gene TRBD1, 6 bases. Germline assignment: CDR1 SQVTM and CDR2 ANQGSEA. Between the trimmed V and J ends, which lost 6 bases and 5 bases, there was a span of 10 bases. The CDR3 has 11 amino acids. CDR3: CSVTGSTEAFF. The CDR3 DNA, read in part, is TGCAGCGTCACAGGGAGTACTGAA.

This clone has a count of ten or more. The missing CDR3 end, 3 residues past where the read stops, is filled in from the germline J gene. The V gene is TRBV10-3, the J gene TRBJ1-6; D is uncertain. Trimming left V 2 bases short and J 0 bases short, with 8 bases between. Germline V gene data show CDR1 as ENHRY and CDR2 as SYGVKD. CDR3 size: 16 residues. The chain's CDR3 is CAISERSSSYNSPLHF. CDR3 DNA, as far as it was read: TGTGCCATCAGTGAGAGGTCGAGCTCCTATAATTCACCC.

This clone was detected many times. The CDR3 is cut off 3 residues early in the read; its end comes from the germline J gene. The chain is built from TRBV5-1 and TRBJ1-3; weak D call: TRBD1 (6 bases). The CDR3 length is 13 residues. V dropped 8 bases and J dropped 4 bases, with 13 bases sitting between them. CDR1 is SGHRS, CDR2 YFSETQ, per germline. CDR3 DNA, as far as it was read: TGCGCCAGTACACAGGGCTTCGGAAACACC. Translation gives CASTQGFGNT. The CDR3 reads in full as CASTQGFGNTIYF.

This clone was counted a few times. CDR3 sequence reads: CASSLQTAYDYTF. The part of the CDR3 DNA that was read is TGTGCCAGCAGCTTACAGACTGCCTACGAC. V gene TRBV11-1 combines with J gene TRBJ1-2, with unresolved D. The read terminates 3 residues ahead of where the CDR3 ends, so the germline J gene completes it. The CDR3 loop spans 13 amino acids. Germline V gene data show CDR1 as SGHAT and CDR2 as FQDESV (reference sequence).

This clone has a count of ten or more. The missing CDR3 end, 3 residues past where the read stops, is filled in from the germline J gene. The genes are TRBV10-1 and TRBJ1-5, with D perhaps TRBD1 (5 bases). V was pared by 0 bases and J by 4 bases, with 13 bases between. In germline, CDR1 is WNHNN, CDR2 SYGVQD (reference sequence). The CDR3 has 16 amino acids. Here the CDR3 reads CASSESAGQANQPQHF. CDR3 DNA (partial): TGCGCCAGCAGTGAGTCAGCAGGGCAGGCAAATCAGCCC.

This clone was counted many times. Read data end 3 residues before the CDR3 end; the end is taken from the germline J gene. The genes are TRBV20-1 and TRBJ2-7; possibly TRBD2 for D (7 bases). Trimming took off 6 bases at V and 5 bases at J, with 23 bases between the two ends. The CDR3 is made up of 15 amino acids. Germline-derived CDR1 and CDR2 are DFQATT and SNEGSKA (reference sequence). CDR3 sequence: CSARRGGARINEQYF. The CDR3 DNA, read in part, is TGCAGTGCGAGAAGAGGGGGGGCCCGAATAAACGAG.

This clone was counted ten times or more. Read sequence stops 3 residues before the CDR3 end, and the germline J gene provides the missing end. This chain connects TRBV18 to TRBJ1-2; no definite D call. The CDR3 has 16 amino acids. Germline V lookup: CDR1 KGHSH, CDR2 LQKENI. The germline V and J ends were trimmed by 3 bases and 2 bases, with 16 bases remaining between them. The CDR3 bases that were read are TGTGCCAGCTCACCGCTCGCTCAACAGAAAAACTATGGC. Its protein is CASSPLAQQKNYG. The whole CDR3 sequence reads CASSPLAQQKNYGYTF.

As for this clone: The read ends 3 residues shy of where the CDR3 ends; the end is completed using the germline J gene. This chain uses TRBV20-1 with TRBJ2-1; D gene unclear. CDR1 and CDR2 from the germline V gene are DFQATT and SNEGSKA (reference sequence). Trimming stripped 0 bases from V and 4 bases from J, with 10 bases between. CDR3 length: 14 residues. The sequenced part of the CDR3 DNA is TGCAGTGCTAGAGATATCGCCCGGTACAATGAG. Amino acids: CSARDIARYNE. The full CDR3 protein is CSARDIARYNEQFF.

This clone has ten or more counts. The sequenced fragment ends 3 residues before the CDR3 boundary, so the rest is inferred from the germline J gene. The genes are TRBV30 and TRBJ2-5; TRBD2 matches at 7 bases. Unmatched junction bases numbered 9, after V lost 0 bases and J lost 5 bases. CDR3 length: 15 amino acids. Germline lookup yields CDR1 GTSNPN and CDR2 SVGIG (reference sequence). CDR3 sequence: CAWSVTAGRRETQYF. CDR3 bases read: TGTGCCTGGAGTGTTACAGCGGGGCGTCGGGAGACC. The full variable domain, rest sourced from reference TRBV30 and TRBJ2-5, is SQTIHQWPATLVQPVGSPLSLECTVEGTSNPNLYWYRQAAGRGLQLLFYSVGIGQISSEVPQNLSASRPQDRQFILSSKKLLLSDSGFYLCAWSVTAGRRETQYFGPGTRLLVL.

This clone has at least ten counts. The read comes to an end 3 residues before the CDR3 does, leaving the germline J gene to fill in the end. The V call is TRBV20-1, the J call TRBJ2-1, with 14 bases that match TRBD2. Germline CDR1 DFQATT, CDR2 SNEGSKA (reference sequence). Losses at the gene ends were 5 bases for V and 0 bases for J; bases not matched to a gene: 9. The CDR3 runs 18 residues. The CDR3 reads CSADPSGTSGSSYNEQFF. CDR3 DNA, as far as it was read: TGCAGTGCTGACCCGTCCGGGACTAGCGGGAGCTCCTACAATGAG.

This clone was seen a handful of times. The read halts 3 residues ahead of the CDR3 end, with the missing end drawn from the germline J gene. The genes are TRBV5-1 and TRBJ2-3, with 11 nucleotides matching TRBD2. J lost 2 bases, V lost 10 bases, and 9 bases had no gene match. Germline V CDR1 and CDR2: SGHRS, YFSETQ. The CDR3 is 15 residues long. CDR3: CASTGTSGFTDTQYF. The CDR3 DNA, read in part, is TGCGCCTCAACCGGGACTAGCGGTTTCACAGATACG.

This clone occurred a few times. The CDR3 end falls 3 residues outside the read, so it is completed with the germline J gene. The chain has TRBV7-9 and TRBJ1-3; maybe TRBD1 (6 bases). The V end lost 5 bases, the J end lost 0 bases, and 11 bases lay between the germline ends. The CDR3 has 15 amino acids. The germline V gene has CDR1 SEHNR and CDR2 FQNEAQ (reference sequence). The CDR3 sequence is CASSPGQNSGNTIYF. The CDR3 bases that were read are TGTGCCAGCAGCCCAGGACAGAACTCTGGAAACACC.

This clone turned up a few times. The junction shows a germline mismatch at one end, possibly a read error. The sequenced part of the CDR3 DNA is TGTTCCAGCAGCTTTAAGGCGGCCTACGAG. Protein sequence: CSSSFKAAYE. The whole CDR3 protein is CSSSFKAAYEQYF. V is TRBV7-6 and J is TRBJ2-7; D unclear. The read finishes 3 residues shy of the CDR3 end, and the germline J gene is used to complete it. CDR1 and CDR2 (germline): SGHVS, FNYEAQ. This CDR3 is 13 amino acids long.

This clone was observed many times. The DNA ends 3 residues before the CDR3 does, and the rest of the CDR3 is filled in from the germline J gene. The chain combines TRBV7-9 with TRBJ2-7; possibly TRBD1 for D (5 bases). Trimming pared 8 bases from V and 3 bases from J, leaving 17 bases between. In germline, CDR1 is SEHNR, CDR2 FQNEAQ (reference sequence). The CDR3 totals 14 residues. The CDR3 region is CASGSGLALYEQYF. CDR3 DNA (partial): TGTGCCAGCGGATCAGGGCTCGCCCTCTACGAG.

This clone was detected ten times or more. The CDR3 end lies 3 residues beyond the end of the read and is filled in from the germline J gene. The gene calls are TRBV5-3 and TRBJ1-5; D gene unclear. TRBV5-3 falls under the ORF class, with uncertain function. The germline V and J ends were trimmed by 3 bases and 3 bases, with 16 bases remaining between them. This CDR3 spans 16 amino acids. The CDR3: CARSSQAGQPNQPQHF. The DNA read from the CDR3 is TGTGCCAGAAGCTCCCAGGCTGGCCAGCCCAATCAGCCC.

This clone was seen repeatedly, ten times or more. The part of the CDR3 DNA that was read is TGCAGTGCTATGACAGGGGGAGAAAAG. Residues: CSAMTGGEK. In full, the CDR3 is CSAMTGGEKLFF. V is TRBV20-1 and J is TRBJ2-2, with TRBD1 identical over 9 bases. The read ends 3 residues early relative to the CDR3; the germline J gene fills the gap. Per the germline V gene, CDR1 is DFQATT and CDR2 is SNEGSKA (reference sequence). The CDR3 length is 12 residues.

There are many counts of this clone. The read ends 3 residues before the CDR3 terminus; that terminus is restored from the germline J gene. The chain has TRBV5-1 and TRBJ1-3; tentative D call: TRBD1 (5 bases). Deletions cut 0 bases from V and 1 base from J, with 11 bases between. The CDR3 contains 16 residues. Germline loops: CDR1 SGHRS, CDR2 YFSETQ. Partial CDR3 DNA: TGCGCCAGCAGCTTGGCAGCGGGGGGTTCTGGAAACACC. Protein: CASSLAAGGSGNT. The whole CDR3 sequence reads CASSLAAGGSGNTIYF.

This clone was counted many times. The sequenced fragment ends 3 residues before the CDR3 boundary, so the rest is inferred from the germline J gene. The rearrangement uses TRBV30 and TRBJ2-4; no clear D. This CDR3 contains 11 residues. The ends were cut back, 1 base at V and 9 bases at J, with 7 bases in the middle. Germline V gene data show CDR1 as GTSNPN and CDR2 as SVGIG (reference sequence). The CDR3 DNA, read in part, is TGTGCCTGGAGTGACGGTCCCATT. Residues: CAWSDGPI. The entire CDR3 is CAWSDGPIQYF.

This clone was picked up many times. The observed sequence ends 3 residues before the CDR3 terminus, with the missing tail filled in from the germline J gene. The chain combines TRBV6-4 with TRBJ2-1; the D gene is possibly TRBD1 (8 bases). CDR1 MRHNA and CDR2 SNTAGT come from the germline V gene. The germline V and J ends were trimmed by 5 bases and 4 bases, with 18 bases remaining between them. The CDR3 is 16 amino acids. The DNA read from the CDR3 is TGTGCCAGCAGTCCCCAGAGCGGGACAGGATACAATGAG. Amino acids: CASSPQSGTGYNE. The whole CDR3 region reads CASSPQSGTGYNEQFF.

This clone has a count of ten or more. The read is 3 residues too short to cover the CDR3 end, so that end is filled in from the germline J gene. The rearrangement uses TRBV15 and TRBJ2-3; TRBD2 matches 9 bases. With V trimmed by 3 bases and J by 5 bases, 12 bases remained unmatched. Germline-derived CDR1 and CDR2 are LNHNV and YYDKDF (reference sequence). The CDR3 sequence is 17 residues long. The chain's CDR3 is CATSRGLAGEGGDTQYF. Partial CDR3 DNA: TGTGCCACCAGCAGGGGGTTAGCGGGAGAAGGTGGAGATACG.

This clone was detected many times. The sequence runs out 3 residues before the end of the CDR3; the remainder is reconstructed from the germline J gene. The chain recombines TRBV2 with TRBJ2-2; D ambiguous. The CDR3 spans 14 residues. V was pared by 4 bases and J by 3 bases, with 9 bases between. In germline, CDR1 is SNHLY, CDR2 FYNNEI. The CDR3 DNA, read in part, is TGTGCCAGCAGTGTGGGCAGCTACACCGGGGAG. Its protein product is CASSVGSYTGE. The full CDR3 protein is CASSVGSYTGELFF.